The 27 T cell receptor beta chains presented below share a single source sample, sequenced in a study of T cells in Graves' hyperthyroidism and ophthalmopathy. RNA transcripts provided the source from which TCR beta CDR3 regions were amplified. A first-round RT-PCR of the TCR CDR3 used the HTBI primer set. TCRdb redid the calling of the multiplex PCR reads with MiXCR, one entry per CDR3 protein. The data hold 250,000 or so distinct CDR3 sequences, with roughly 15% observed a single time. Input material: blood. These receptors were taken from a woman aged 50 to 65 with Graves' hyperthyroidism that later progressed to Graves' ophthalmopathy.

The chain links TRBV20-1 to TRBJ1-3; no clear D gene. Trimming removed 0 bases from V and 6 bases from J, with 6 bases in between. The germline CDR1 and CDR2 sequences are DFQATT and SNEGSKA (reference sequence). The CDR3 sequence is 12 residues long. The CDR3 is CSARDLQNTIYF. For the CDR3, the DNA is TGCAGTGCTAGAGACCTACAAAACACCATATATTTT.

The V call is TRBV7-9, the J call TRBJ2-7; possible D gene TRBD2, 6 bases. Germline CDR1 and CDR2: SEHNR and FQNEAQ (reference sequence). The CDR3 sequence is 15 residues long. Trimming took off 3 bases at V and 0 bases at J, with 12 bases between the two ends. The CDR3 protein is CASSFRDSGSYEQYF. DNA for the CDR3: TGTGCCAGCAGCTTTCGGGACTCGGGCTCCTACGAGCAGTACTTC.

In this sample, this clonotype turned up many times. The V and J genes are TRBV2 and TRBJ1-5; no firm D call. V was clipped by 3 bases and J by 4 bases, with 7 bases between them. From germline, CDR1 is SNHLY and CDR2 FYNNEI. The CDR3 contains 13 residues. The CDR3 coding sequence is TGTGCCAGCAGTGATGAGGGAAATCAGCCCCAGCATTTT. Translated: CASSDEGNQPQHF.

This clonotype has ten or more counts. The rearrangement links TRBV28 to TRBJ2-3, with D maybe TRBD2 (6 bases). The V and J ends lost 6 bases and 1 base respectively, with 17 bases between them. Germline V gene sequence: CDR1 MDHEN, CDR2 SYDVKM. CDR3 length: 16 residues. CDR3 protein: CASSPGGKGGTDTQYF. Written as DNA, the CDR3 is TGTGCCAGCAGCCCCGGAGGGAAAGGGGGCACAGATACGCAGTATTTT. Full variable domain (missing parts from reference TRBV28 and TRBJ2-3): DVKVTQSSRYLVKRTGEKVFLECVQDMDHENMFWYRQDPGLGLRLIYFSYDVKMKEKGDIPEGYSVSREKKERFSLILESASTNQTSMYLCASSPGGKGGTDTQYFGPGTRLTVL.

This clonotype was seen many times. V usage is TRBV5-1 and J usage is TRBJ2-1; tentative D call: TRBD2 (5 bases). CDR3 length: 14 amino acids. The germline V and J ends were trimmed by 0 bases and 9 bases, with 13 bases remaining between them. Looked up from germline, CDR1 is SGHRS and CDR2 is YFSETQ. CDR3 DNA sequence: TGCGCCAGCAGCTTGGGTTTCCGAGCGGTTGAGCAGTTCTTC. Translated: CASSLGFRAVEQFF.

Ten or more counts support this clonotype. The CDR3 DNA reads TGTGCCAGCAGTGAACTAGTGTCAGGGAGTGGCTACACCTTC. Protein sequence: CASSELVSGSGYTF. The rearrangement links TRBV2 to TRBJ1-2; D is perhaps TRBD1 (5 bases). The CDR3 sequence is 14 residues long. V was shortened by 2 bases and J by 7 bases, with 14 bases between the two germline ends. CDR1 and CDR2 (germline): SNHLY, FYNNEI.

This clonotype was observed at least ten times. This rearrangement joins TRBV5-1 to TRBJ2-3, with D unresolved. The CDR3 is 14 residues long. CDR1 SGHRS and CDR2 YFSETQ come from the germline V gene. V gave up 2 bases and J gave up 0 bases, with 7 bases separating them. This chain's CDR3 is CASSLPASTDTQYF. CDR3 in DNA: TGCGCCAGCAGCTTACCAGCTAGCACAGATACGCAGTATTTT.

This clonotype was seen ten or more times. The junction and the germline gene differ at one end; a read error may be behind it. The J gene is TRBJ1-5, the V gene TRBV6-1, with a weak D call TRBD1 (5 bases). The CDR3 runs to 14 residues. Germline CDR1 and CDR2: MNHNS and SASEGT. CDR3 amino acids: CASREDSGDQPQHF. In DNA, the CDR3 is TGTGCCAGCAGGGAAGACAGCGGGGATCAGCCCCAGCATTTT.

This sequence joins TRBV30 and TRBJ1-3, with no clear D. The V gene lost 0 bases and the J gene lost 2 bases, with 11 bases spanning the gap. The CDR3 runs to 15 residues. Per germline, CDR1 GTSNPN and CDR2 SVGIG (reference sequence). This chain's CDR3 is CAWSVSQLTGNTIYF. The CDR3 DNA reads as TGTGCCTGGAGTGTAAGCCAGCTAACTGGAAACACCATATATTTT.

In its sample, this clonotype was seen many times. The CDR3, as DNA: TGTGCCAGCAGGTCGGGCAGGGTCTCCTACGAGCAGTACTTC. It encodes CASRSGRVSYEQYF. The chain joins TRBV2 to TRBJ2-7; perhaps TRBD1 as D (5 bases). The V and J ends lost 6 bases and 0 bases respectively, with 12 bases between them. This CDR3 region has 14 residues. The germline V gene has CDR1 SNHLY and CDR2 FYNNEI.

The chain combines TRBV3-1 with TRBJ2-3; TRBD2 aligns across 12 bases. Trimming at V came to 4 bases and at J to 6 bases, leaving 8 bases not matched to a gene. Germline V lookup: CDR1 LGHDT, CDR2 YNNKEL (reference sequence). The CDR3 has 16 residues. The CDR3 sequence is CASSLRLAGVGDTQYF. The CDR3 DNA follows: TGTGCCAGCAGCCTCCGACTAGCGGGAGTGGGGGATACGCAGTATTTT.

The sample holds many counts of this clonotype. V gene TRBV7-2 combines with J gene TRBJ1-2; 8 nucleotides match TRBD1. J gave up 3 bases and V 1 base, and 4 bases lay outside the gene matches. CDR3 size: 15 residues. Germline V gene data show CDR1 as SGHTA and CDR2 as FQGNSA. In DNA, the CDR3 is TGTGCCAGCAGCTTAGAGGGGACAGGTGACTATGGCTACACCTTC. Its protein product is CASSLEGTGDYGYTF.

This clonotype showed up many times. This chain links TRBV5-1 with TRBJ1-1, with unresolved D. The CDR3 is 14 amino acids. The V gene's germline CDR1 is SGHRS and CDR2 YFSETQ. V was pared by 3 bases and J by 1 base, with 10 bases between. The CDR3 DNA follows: TGCGCCAGCAGCTGGTCGGTTGAGAACACTGAAGCTTTCTTT. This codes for CASSWSVENTEAFF.

This CDR3 reads CSIGQETQYF. The DNA for the CDR3 is TGCAGTATTGGGCAAGAGACCCAGTACTTC. The chain links TRBV20-1 to TRBJ2-5; no clear D. The CDR3 contains 10 residues. V lost 8 bases and J lost 2, with 6 bases in between. Germline V gives CDR1 DFQATT, CDR2 SNEGSKA (reference sequence).

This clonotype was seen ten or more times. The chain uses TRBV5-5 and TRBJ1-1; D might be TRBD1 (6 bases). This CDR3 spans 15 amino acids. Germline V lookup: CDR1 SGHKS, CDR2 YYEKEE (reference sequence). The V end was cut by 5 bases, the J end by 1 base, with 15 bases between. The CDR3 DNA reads TGTGCCAGCAGTAATCTCTCCAGGGGGAACACTGAAGCTTTCTTT. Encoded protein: CASSNLSRGNTEAFF.

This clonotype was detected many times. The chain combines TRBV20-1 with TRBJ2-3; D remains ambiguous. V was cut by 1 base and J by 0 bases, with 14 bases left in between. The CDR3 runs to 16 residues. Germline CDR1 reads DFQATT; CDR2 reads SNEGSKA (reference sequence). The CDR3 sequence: CSARVYRLPSTDTQYF. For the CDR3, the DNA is TGCAGTGCTAGAGTTTACCGACTCCCGAGCACAGATACGCAGTATTTT.

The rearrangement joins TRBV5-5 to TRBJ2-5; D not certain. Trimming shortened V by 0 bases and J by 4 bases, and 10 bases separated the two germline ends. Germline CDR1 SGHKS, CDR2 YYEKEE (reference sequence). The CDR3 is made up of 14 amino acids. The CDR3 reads CASSLDLRSETQYF. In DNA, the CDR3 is TGTGCCAGCAGCTTGGACTTGAGGTCAGAGACCCAGTACTTC.

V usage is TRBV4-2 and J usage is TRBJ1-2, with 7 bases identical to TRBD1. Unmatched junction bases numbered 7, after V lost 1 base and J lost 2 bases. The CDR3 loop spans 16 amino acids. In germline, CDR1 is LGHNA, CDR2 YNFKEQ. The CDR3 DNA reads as TGTGCCAGCAGCCAAGTGGGCGGGACAGTGAACTATGGCTACACCTTC. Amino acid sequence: CASSQVGGTVNYGYTF.

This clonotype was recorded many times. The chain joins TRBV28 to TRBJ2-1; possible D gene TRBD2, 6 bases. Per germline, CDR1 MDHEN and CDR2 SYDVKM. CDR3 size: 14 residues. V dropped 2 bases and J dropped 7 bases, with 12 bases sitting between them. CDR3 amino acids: CASSLMAGTNEQFF. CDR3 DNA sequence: TGTGCCAGCAGTTTAATGGCGGGAACTAATGAGCAGTTCTTC.

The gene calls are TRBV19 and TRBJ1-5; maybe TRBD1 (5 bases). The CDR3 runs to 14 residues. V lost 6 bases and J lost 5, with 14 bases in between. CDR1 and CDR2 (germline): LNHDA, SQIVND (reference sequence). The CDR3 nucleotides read TGTGCCAGTAGGACGAGGGGAGGGGATCAGCCCCAGCATTTT. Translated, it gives CASRTRGGDQPQHF.

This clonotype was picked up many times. The CDR3 nucleotides read TGTGCCAGCAGTTCTAGGAAGCTCGGGACTAGGAACAATGAGCAGTTCTTC. Residues: CASSSRKLGTRNNEQFF. The gene calls are TRBV7-9 and TRBJ2-1; 8 bases map to TRBD2. The CDR3 has 17 residues. Germline CDR1 is SEHNR and CDR2 is FQNEAQ (reference sequence). Losses at the gene ends were 6 bases for V and 5 bases for J; bases not matched to a gene: 15.

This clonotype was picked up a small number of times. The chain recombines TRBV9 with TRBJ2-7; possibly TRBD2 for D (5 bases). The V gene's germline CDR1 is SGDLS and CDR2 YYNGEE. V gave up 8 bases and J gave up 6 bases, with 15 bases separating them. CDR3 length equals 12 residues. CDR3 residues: CAREPAEGEQYF. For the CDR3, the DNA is TGTGCCAGGGAGCCGGCTGAGGGCGAGCAGTACTTC.

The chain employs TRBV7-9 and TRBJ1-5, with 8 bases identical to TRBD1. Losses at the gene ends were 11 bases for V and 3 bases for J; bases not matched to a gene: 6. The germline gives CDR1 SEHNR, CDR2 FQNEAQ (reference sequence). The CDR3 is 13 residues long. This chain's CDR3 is CALQGGVNQPQHF. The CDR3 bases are TGTGCCTTACAGGGGGGAGTCAATCAGCCCCAGCATTTT.

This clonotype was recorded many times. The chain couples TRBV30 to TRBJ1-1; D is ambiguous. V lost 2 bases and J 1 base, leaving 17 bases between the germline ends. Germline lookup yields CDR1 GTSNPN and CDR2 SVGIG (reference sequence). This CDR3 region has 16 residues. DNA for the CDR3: TGTGCCTGGAGTTCCGGGGAGGGCTGGGGGAACACTGAAGCTTTCTTT. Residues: CAWSSGEGWGNTEAFF.

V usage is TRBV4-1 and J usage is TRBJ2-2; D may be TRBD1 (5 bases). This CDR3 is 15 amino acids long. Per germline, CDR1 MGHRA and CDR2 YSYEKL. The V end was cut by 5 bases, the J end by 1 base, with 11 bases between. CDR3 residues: CASSEGAGNTGELFF. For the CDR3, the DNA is TGCGCCAGCAGCGAAGGGGCAGGGAACACCGGGGAGCTGTTTTTT.

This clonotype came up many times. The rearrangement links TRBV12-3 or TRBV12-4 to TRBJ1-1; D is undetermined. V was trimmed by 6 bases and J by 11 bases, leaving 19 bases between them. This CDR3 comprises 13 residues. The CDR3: CASSPGVAGRAFF. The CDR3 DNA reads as TGTGCCAGCAGCCCCGGGGTCGCCGGGCGGGCTTTCTTT.

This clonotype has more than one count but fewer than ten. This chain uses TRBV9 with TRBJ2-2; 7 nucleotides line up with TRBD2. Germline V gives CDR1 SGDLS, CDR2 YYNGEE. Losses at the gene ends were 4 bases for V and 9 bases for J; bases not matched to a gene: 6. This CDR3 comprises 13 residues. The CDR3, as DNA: TGTGCCAGCAGCCAAAGCGGGAAAAGGGAGCTGTTTTTT. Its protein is CASSQSGKRELFF. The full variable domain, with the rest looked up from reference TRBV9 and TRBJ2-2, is DSGVTQTPKHLITATGQRVTLRCSPRSGDLSVYWYQQSLDQGLQFLIQYYNGEERAKGNILERFSAQQFPDLHSELNLSSLELGDSALYFCASSQSGKRELFFGEGSRLTVL.